This TCR beta chain emerged from a study of T cells in Graves' hyperthyroidism and ophthalmopathy. Amplification of TCR beta CDR3 regions used RNA as the template. Researchers ran a first-round RT-PCR on the TCR CDR3 using the HTBI primer set. From the multiplex PCR reads, TCRdb called clonotypes with MiXCR, one entry per CDR3 protein. In the table there are 250,000 to 350,000 distinct CDR3 sequences, about 17% of which are singletons. Study findings and constraints: In blood, most of the thyroid clonotypes expanded above 0.001 were also present.

V shed 8 bases, J shed 3 bases, and the junction held 13 bases outside the gene matches. Germline values: CDR1 MDHEN, CDR2 SYDVKM. The CDR3 totals 17 residues. This clonotype was observed many times. What it binds is unknown. This receptor was taken from a woman aged 55-70 years with Graves' ophthalmopathy. The chain recombines TRBV28 with TRBJ2-3, with TRBD2 matching 11 bases. The sample taken for sequencing was blood. The CDR3 DNA reads TGTGCCAGCGGTCCCTTTCCCGGGACTAGCGGAACAGATACGCAGTATTTT. Protein product: CASGPFPGTSGTDTQYF. The full variable domain, in which reference TRBV28 and TRBJ2-3 provide the parts outside the CDR3, is DVKVTQSSRYLVKRTGEKVFLECVQDMDHENMFWYRQDPGLGLRLIYFSYDVKMKEKGDIPEGYSVSREKKERFSLILESASTNQTSMYLCASGPFPGTSGTDTQYFGPGTRLTVL.